These 2 T cell receptor beta chains came from one sample sequenced in a study of human T cells and chemical hapten exposure. Time point noted: healthy volunteer bleed at 2 weeks. Total RNA was isolated from whole blood that had not been fractionated. TCRdb independently ran MiXCR on the RACE reads; one entry per CDR3 protein. The sample includes some 50,000 distinct CDR3 sequences, 3.5% to 4.5% of them seen just once. The sequenced sample consisted of whole blood. The source of these receptors is a female donor in good health. Some clones in this sample may be carry-over from other donors' samples.

Many counts were recorded for this clonotype. The rearrangement joins TRBV5-1 to TRBJ2-3, with D maybe TRBD1 (5 bases). The CDR3 covers 14 residues. The V end lost 3 bases, the J end lost 0 bases, and 8 bases lay between the germline ends. Per the germline V gene, CDR1 is SGHRS and CDR2 is YFSETQ. The CDR3 sequence is CASSSQGSTDTQYF. The CDR3 DNA sequence: TGCGCCAGCAGCTCGCAGGGTAGCACAGATACGCAGTATTTT.

This clonotype was recorded many times. V and J are TRBV5-1 and TRBJ1-6; 10 nucleotides match TRBD1. The CDR3 extends over 15 amino acids. CDR1 and CDR2 from the germline V gene are SGHRS and YFSETQ. Trimming at V came to 0 bases and at J to 7 bases, leaving 1 base not matched to a gene. DNA of the CDR3: TGCGCCAGCAGCTTGGTGGGACAGGGGAATTCACCCCTCCACTTT. Translated: CASSLVGQGNSPLHF.